Shown below are 31 T cell receptor beta chains from a single sample sequenced in a study of identical twins. TCRdb re-called the 5' RACE reads through MiXCR, storing one row per CDR3 protein. The data contain roughly 490,000 distinct CDR3 sequences, roughly an eighth of them seen just once; the ten biggest clones take up more than 0.8%. These same records also appear under a second study, on yellow fever vaccine responses in identical twins.

The sample was CD4+ T cells sorted from blood. Every receptor here comes from a woman aged 18-30 years in good health.

This clonotype came up a few times. The V and J genes are TRBV7-9 and TRBJ2-4; 9 nucleotides line up with TRBD2. The J segment lost 8 bases and the V segment lost 5 bases, leaving 7 bases of the junction unmatched. The CDR3 spans 14 residues. CDR1 SEHNR and CDR2 FQNEAQ come from the germline V gene (reference sequence). In DNA form, the CDR3 reads TGTGCCAGCAGCCGACTAGCGGAGGCGGACATTCAGTACTTC. This codes for CASSRLAEADIQYF.

This clonotype was detected only a few times. The V and J genes are TRBV7-2 and TRBJ1-2, with D possibly matching TRBD1 (5 bases). The germline V and J ends were trimmed by 1 base and 3 bases, with 9 bases remaining between them. The CDR3 is made up of 14 amino acids. The germline gives CDR1 SGHTA, CDR2 FQGNSA. The CDR3, as DNA: TGTGCCAGCAGCTTAGGTGTGGGGGACTATGGCTACACCTTC. Protein product: CASSLGVGDYGYTF.

DNA for the CDR3: TGTGCCAGCAGTGAAGCTGAGGGGGCAGGGGAAAAACTGTTTTTT. Amino acids: CASSEAEGAGEKLFF. V and J are TRBV2 and TRBJ1-4, with TRBD1 identical over 7 bases. The CDR3 length is 15 residues. Trimming cost V 0 bases and J 8 bases; bases outside gene matches: 6. The germline CDR1 and CDR2 sequences are SNHLY and FYNNEI. The whole variable domain, filled in from reference TRBV2 and TRBJ1-4, reads EPEVTQTPSHQVTQMGQEVILRCVPISNHLYFYWYRQILGQKVEFLVSFYNNEISEKSEIFDDQFSVERPDGSNFTLKIRSTKLEDSAMYFCASSEAEGAGEKLFFGSGTQLSVL.

The rearrangement links TRBV20-1 to TRBJ2-5, with 7 bases fitting TRBD2. V gave up 3 bases and J gave up 5 bases; unmatched junction bases: 3. The CDR3 is made up of 12 amino acids. Germline CDR1 reads DFQATT; CDR2 reads SNEGSKA (reference sequence). CDR3 coding DNA: TGCAGTGCTAGTTCGCGGGAGGAGACCCAGTACTTC. As protein: CSASSREETQYF.

The rearrangement uses TRBV24-1 and TRBJ2-1; 11 bases match TRBD2. Germline trimming cut 3 bases from V and 10 bases from J; bases unmatched to any gene: 7. The germline gives CDR1 KGHDR, CDR2 SFDVKD. The CDR3 runs 15 residues. CDR3 coding DNA: TGTGCCACCAGTGATCGGCGGCCTAGCGGGGGGGAGCAGTTCTTC. It translates to CATSDRRPSGGEQFF.

This clonotype was recorded a few times. V and J are TRBV6-5 and TRBJ2-3, with D possibly matching TRBD1 (6 bases). V was clipped by 4 bases and J by 2 bases, with 13 bases between them. The germline CDR1 and CDR2 sequences are MNHEY and SVGAGI. CDR3 size: 15 residues. CDR3: CASSSTGTNTDTQYF. CDR3 bases: TGTGCCAGCAGTTCGACCGGGACAAACACAGATACGCAGTATTTT.

This chain connects TRBV20-1 to TRBJ2-7; unclear D gene. Germline assignment: CDR1 DFQATT and CDR2 SNEGSKA (reference sequence). CDR3 length equals 15 residues. The V gene lost 0 bases and the J gene lost 2 bases, with 14 bases spanning the gap. CDR3 DNA sequence: TGCAGTGCTAGAGATGCTCCCCGTAGCCCCTACGAGCAGTACTTC. Amino acids: CSARDAPRSPYEQYF.

DNA of the CDR3: TGTGCCACCACCAGCGGGGGGGGAGATGAGCAGTTCTTC. Encoded protein: CATTSGGGDEQFF. V is TRBV15 and J is TRBJ2-1, with 10 bases identical to TRBD2. The CDR3 consists of 13 residues. V dropped 7 bases and J dropped 8; count of bases not matched to a gene: 5. CDR1 and CDR2 from the germline V gene are LNHNV and YYDKDF (reference sequence).

Many counts were recorded for this clonotype. V and J are TRBV12-3 or TRBV12-4 and TRBJ2-5; D is ambiguous. The CDR3 runs to 15 residues. Deletions cut 5 bases from V and 0 bases from J, with 13 bases between. In DNA, the CDR3 is TGTGCCAGCAGTCTCCGGCCTCAACACCAAGAGACCCAGTACTTC. Protein sequence: CASSLRPQHQETQYF.

The chain uses TRBV6-9 and TRBJ2-3; a weak D match, TRBD2 (6 bases). CDR3 length: 15 amino acids. Germline CDR1 reads MNHGY; CDR2 reads SVAAGI. V dropped 2 bases and J dropped 3 bases, with 12 bases sitting between them. The CDR3 bases are TGTGCCAGCAGTTATGGGCCCAGCGGGACAGATACGCAGTATTTT. Residues: CASSYGPSGTDTQYF.

This clonotype was counted a few times. The rearrangement joins TRBV18 to TRBJ2-3; either TRBD1 or TRBD2 may supply D (6 bases each). Germline V CDR1 and CDR2: KGHSH, LQKENI. The CDR3 has 16 residues. V was cut by 2 bases and J by 4 bases, with 16 bases left in between. CDR3 in amino acids: CASSPRASRGPDTQYF. In DNA form, the CDR3 reads TGTGCCAGCTCACCAAGGGCGTCCCGGGGGCCAGATACGCAGTATTTT.

For this clonotype: A much more abundant neighbour one base away suggests this may be a read error. The V and J genes are TRBV12-3 or TRBV12-4 and TRBJ2-1, with 8 bases that match TRBD2. The CDR3 loop spans 15 amino acids. This chain's CDR3 is CASSLSGGPYNERFF. The CDR3 bases are TGTGCCAGCAGTTTATCGGGAGGGCCCTACAATGAGCGGTTCTTC.

This clonotype was observed at least ten times. J is TRBJ2-2 and V is TRBV6-2 or TRBV6-3; TRBD2 agrees at 10 bases. J gave up 4 bases and V 7 bases, and 6 bases lay outside the gene matches. The germline V gene encodes CDR1 MNHEY and CDR2 SVGEGT. This CDR3 spans 15 amino acids. CDR3 nucleotides: TGTGCCAGCAAGGTCTGGACTAGCGGCACCGGGGAGCTGTTTTTT. It translates to CASKVWTSGTGELFF.

J is TRBJ2-3 and V is TRBV15; 8 bases fit TRBD1. Germline lookup yields CDR1 LNHNV and CDR2 YYDKDF (reference sequence). The CDR3 runs 16 residues. The J segment lost 1 base and the V segment lost 9 bases, leaving 12 bases of the junction unmatched. The CDR3 here is CATGRGRGLGTDTQYF. The DNA for the CDR3 is TGTGCCACGGGCAGGGGCAGGGGGCTCGGCACAGATACGCAGTATTTT.

The rearrangement joins TRBV19 to TRBJ2-5; TRBD2 is a possible D gene (6 bases). The CDR3 totals 15 residues. CDR1 is LNHDA and CDR2 is SQIVND in the germline V gene (reference sequence). V gave up 6 bases and J gave up 5 bases, with 19 bases separating them. The CDR3 DNA is TGTGCCAGTAGATCGAGTAACCGACTAGGGGAGACCCAGTACTTC. Translated, it gives CASRSSNRLGETQYF.

The table lists this clonotype with a few counts. The J gene is TRBJ1-2, the V gene TRBV5-5, with TRBD1 as a possible D gene (5 bases). CDR1 is SGHKS, CDR2 YYEKEE, per germline (reference sequence). Deletions cut 4 bases from V and 0 bases from J, with 13 bases between. The length of the CDR3 is 15 residues. The CDR3 DNA is TGTGCCAGCAGCGTCCGGGGCCTAGCTAACTATGGCTACACCTTC. It translates to CASSVRGLANYGYTF.

This clonotype was counted many times. The genes are TRBV11-2 and TRBJ2-1, with no clear D. Between the trimmed V and J ends, which lost 6 bases and 8 bases, there was a span of 26 bases. CDR3 size: 17 residues. CDR1 and CDR2 (germline): SGHAT, FQNNGV. CDR3 DNA: TGTGCCAGCAGACCCGGCTGGGCTAGGGTGTTCGTCCATGAGCAGTTCTTC. Translating it yields CASRPGWARVFVHEQFF.

This clonotype was observed at least ten times. A junction end diverges from the germline sequence, so it may reflect a read error. The V gene is TRBV29-1, the J gene TRBJ1-3, with no clear D. The CDR3 contains 11 residues. Germline lookup yields CDR1 SQVTM and CDR2 ANQGSEA. CDR3 bases: TGCAGCGTTGAAGTCAAGGAAACGGCGAATTTT. This codes for CSVEVKETANF.

The chain carries TRBV10-3 and TRBJ2-3, with TRBD2 identical over 7 bases. From germline, CDR1 is ENHRY and CDR2 SYGVKD. The CDR3 is 15 residues long. The V gene end was trimmed by 4 bases and the J gene end by 2 bases; junction bases not matched to a gene: 6. The CDR3: CAISAERGNTDTQYF. The CDR3 coding sequence is TGTGCCATCAGTGCCGAGCGGGGAAACACAGATACGCAGTATTTT.

V is TRBV25-1 and J is TRBJ2-3, with D possibly being TRBD2 (6 bases). This CDR3 is built from 16 residues. Deletions cut 8 bases from V and 0 bases from J, with 18 bases between. Germline assignment: CDR1 MGHDK and CDR2 SYGVNS. CDR3 residues: CASSLPTGGSTDTQYF. CDR3 coding DNA: TGTGCCAGCTCTCTTCCGACCGGGGGAAGCACAGATACGCAGTATTTT.

Only a few counts were recorded for this clonotype. The V call is TRBV4-2, the J call TRBJ2-5, with D uncertain. Per germline, CDR1 LGHNA and CDR2 YNFKEQ. V was shortened by 0 bases and J by 2 bases, with 7 bases between the two germline ends. CDR3 length: 14 amino acids. CDR3 bases: TGTGCCAGCAGCCAAGAACGAGAACAAGAGACCCAGTACTTC. Protein: CASSQEREQETQYF.

In this sample, this clonotype turned up many times. The rearrangement links TRBV10-3 to TRBJ1-2, with D unresolved. Germline V lookup: CDR1 ENHRY, CDR2 SYGVKD. V was trimmed by 6 bases and J by 2 bases, leaving 10 bases between them. The CDR3 runs 13 residues. CDR3 residues: CAIRDRANYGYTF. The CDR3 DNA reads as TGTGCCATCAGAGATCGGGCCAACTATGGCTACACCTTC.

The CDR3 loop is CASGLAFYEQYF. In DNA form, the CDR3 reads TGTGCCAGCGGACTAGCTTTCTACGAGCAGTACTTC. The chain employs TRBV5-6 and TRBJ2-7; TRBD2 agrees at 8 bases. The CDR3 has 12 residues. Germline assignment: CDR1 SGHDT and CDR2 YYEEEE. J lost 3 bases, V lost 7 bases, and 3 bases had no gene match.

This clonotype came up a few times. The rearrangement uses TRBV6-5 and TRBJ1-4, with 9 positions matching TRBD1. Trimming at V came to 3 bases and at J to 5 bases, leaving 4 bases not matched to a gene. The CDR3 runs to 15 residues. CDR1 and CDR2 from the germline V gene are MNHEY and SVGAGI. This CDR3 is CASSYLGQGNEKLFF. The CDR3 region has the DNA TGTGCCAGCAGTTATCTCGGACAGGGGAATGAAAAACTGTTTTTT.

The chain is built from TRBV6-5 and TRBJ2-7; the D call may be TRBD1 or TRBD2 (5 bases each). This CDR3 has 16 residues. Germline V gives CDR1 MNHEY, CDR2 SVGAGI. Trimming shortened V by 0 bases and J by 7 bases, and 19 bases separated the two germline ends. CDR3 DNA sequence: TGTGCCAGCAGTTACTCGATCGGGAAGGGGAAGGGGGAGCAGTACTTC. It translates to CASSYSIGKGKGEQYF.

In its sample, this clonotype was seen a few times. The V gene is TRBV6-5, the J gene TRBJ2-5; either TRBD1 or TRBD2 may supply D (7 bases each). The length of the CDR3 is 16 residues. V lost 0 bases to trimming and J lost 7 bases, with 18 bases between them. The germline CDR1 and CDR2 sequences are MNHEY and SVGAGI. The CDR3 loop reads CASSYSWTGWEGTQYF. The CDR3 DNA follows: TGTGCCAGCAGTTACTCCTGGACAGGCTGGGAGGGGACCCAGTACTTC.

This clonotype was seen only a few times. The chain carries TRBV7-2 and TRBJ2-5; 7 nucleotides match TRBD2. The CDR3 length is 15 residues. The ends lost 4 bases at V and 2 bases at J; junction bases unmatched: 7. Germline values: CDR1 SGHTA, CDR2 FQGNSA. Here the CDR3 DNA reads TGTGCCAGCAGCTCGGCAGCGGGGCGACAAGAGACCCAGTACTTC. This translates into CASSSAAGRQETQYF.

This rearrangement joins TRBV6-6 to TRBJ2-3; 7 bases match TRBD2. The V segment lost 7 bases and the J segment 9 bases; nucleotides outside the gene matches: 10. This CDR3 contains 13 residues. In germline, CDR1 is MNHNY, CDR2 SVGAGI (reference sequence). Here the CDR3 DNA reads TGTGCCAGCATGGGGGGGATGGGGGGAACGCAGTATTTT. Residues: CASMGGMGGTQYF.

The chain uses TRBV4-3 and TRBJ2-2; 9 nucleotides agree with TRBD1. With V trimmed by 0 bases and J by 3 bases, 8 bases remained unmatched. The CDR3 runs to 18 residues. CDR1 and CDR2 (germline): LGHNA, YSLEER. The CDR3 spells CASSQDLVGTGYTGELFF. In nucleotides, the CDR3 is TGCGCCAGCAGCCAAGATCTGGTCGGGACAGGGTACACCGGGGAGCTGTTTTTT.

The CDR3: CASSPGLAAGADTQYF. CDR3 nucleotides: TGTGCCAGCAGTCCCGGGCTAGCGGCAGGTGCAGATACGCAGTATTTT. The rearrangement links TRBV6-2 or TRBV6-3 to TRBJ2-3, with 7 bases lining up with TRBD2. Germline CDR1 is MNHEY and CDR2 is SVGEGT. This CDR3 is 16 amino acids long. V gave up 5 bases and J gave up 4 bases; unmatched junction bases: 12.

This clonotype was counted ten times or more. The genes are TRBV5-1 and TRBJ2-5; 7 bases map to TRBD1. The CDR3 runs to 13 residues. CDR1 and CDR2 from the germline V gene are SGHRS and YFSETQ. Unmatched junction bases numbered 6, after V lost 5 bases and J lost 5 bases. The CDR3 sequence: CASRGTVSETQYF. The CDR3 DNA sequence: TGCGCCAGCAGAGGGACAGTATCCGAGACCCAGTACTTC.